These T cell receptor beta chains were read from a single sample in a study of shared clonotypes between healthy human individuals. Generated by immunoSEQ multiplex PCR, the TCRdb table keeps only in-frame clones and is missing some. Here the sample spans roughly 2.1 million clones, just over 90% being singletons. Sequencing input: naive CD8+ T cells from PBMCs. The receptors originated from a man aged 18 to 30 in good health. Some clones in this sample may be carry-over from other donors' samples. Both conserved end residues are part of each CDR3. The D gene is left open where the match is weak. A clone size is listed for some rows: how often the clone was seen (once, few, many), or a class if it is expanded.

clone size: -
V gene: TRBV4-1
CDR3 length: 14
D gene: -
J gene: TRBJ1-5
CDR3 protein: CASRYNEGAQPQHF
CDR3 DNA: TGCGCCAGCAGATATAACGAAGGGGCTCAGCCCCAGCATTTT

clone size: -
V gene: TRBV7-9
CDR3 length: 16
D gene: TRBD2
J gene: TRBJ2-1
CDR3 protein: CASSPELAGRYNEQFF
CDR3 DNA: TGTGCCAGCAGCCCAGAACTAGCGGGACGCTACAATGAGCAGTTCTTC

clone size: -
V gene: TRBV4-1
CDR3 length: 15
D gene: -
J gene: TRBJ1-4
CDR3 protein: CASSHNRAPNEKLFF
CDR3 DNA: TGCGCCAGCAGCCACAACAGGGCTCCTAATGAAAAACTGTTTTTT

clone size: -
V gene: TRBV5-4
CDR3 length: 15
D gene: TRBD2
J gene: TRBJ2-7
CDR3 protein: CASSLVAGGPYEQYF
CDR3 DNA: TGTGCCAGCAGCTTGGTAGCGGGAGGGCCTTACGAGCAGTACTTC

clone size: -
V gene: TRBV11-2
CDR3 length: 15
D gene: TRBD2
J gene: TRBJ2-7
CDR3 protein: CASRLQAGGPYEQYF
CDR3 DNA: TGTGCCAGCAGACTACAAGCGGGAGGGCCCTACGAGCAGTACTTC

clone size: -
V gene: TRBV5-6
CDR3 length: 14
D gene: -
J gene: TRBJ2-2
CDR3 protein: CASSTGTPIGELFF
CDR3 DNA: TGTGCCAGCAGCACAGGGACCCCTATCGGGGAGCTGTTTTTT

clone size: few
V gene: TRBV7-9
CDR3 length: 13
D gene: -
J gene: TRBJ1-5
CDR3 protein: CASSMDRDQPQHF
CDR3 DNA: TGTGCCAGCAGCATGGACCGAGATCAGCCCCAGCATTTT

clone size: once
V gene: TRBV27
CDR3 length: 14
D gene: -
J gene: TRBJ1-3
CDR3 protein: CASSLGGSGNTIYF
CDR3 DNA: TGTGCCAGCAGTTTAGGGGGGTCTGGAAACACCATATATTTT

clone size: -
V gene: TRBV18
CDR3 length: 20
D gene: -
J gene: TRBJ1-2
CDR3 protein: CASSPRGREEEEFESYGYTF
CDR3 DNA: TGTGCCAGCTCACCACGGGGAAGGGAGGAAGAGGAGTTCGAGAGCTATGGCTACACCTTC

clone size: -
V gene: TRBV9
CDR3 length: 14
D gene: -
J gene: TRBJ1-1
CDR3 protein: CASSVSSGDAEAFF
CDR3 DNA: TGTGCCAGCAGCGTTAGCTCGGGGGACGCTGAAGCTTTCTTT

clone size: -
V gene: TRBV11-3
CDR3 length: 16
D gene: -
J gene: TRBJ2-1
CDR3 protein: CASSSTTGTGEVEQFF
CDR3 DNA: TGTGCCAGCAGCTCCACGACGGGTACAGGGGAGGTTGAGCAGTTCTTC

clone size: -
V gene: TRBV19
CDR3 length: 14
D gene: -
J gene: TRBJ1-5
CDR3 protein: CASSIAGSNQPQHF
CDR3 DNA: TGTGCCAGTAGTATAGCTGGTAGCAATCAGCCCCAGCATTTT

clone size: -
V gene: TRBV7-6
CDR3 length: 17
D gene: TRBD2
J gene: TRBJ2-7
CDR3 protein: CASSLGLAGGLSYEQYF
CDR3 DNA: TGTGCCAGCAGCTTAGGGCTAGCGGGAGGCCTCTCCTACGAGCAGTACTTC

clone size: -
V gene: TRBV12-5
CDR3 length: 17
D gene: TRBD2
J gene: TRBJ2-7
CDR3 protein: CASGQNAGTSGGYEQYF
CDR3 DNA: TGTGCTAGTGGTCAAAACGCCGGGACTAGCGGGGGTTACGAGCAGTACTTC

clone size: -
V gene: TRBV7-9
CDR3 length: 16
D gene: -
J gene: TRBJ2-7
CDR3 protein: CASSTTEGDNSYEQYF
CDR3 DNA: TGTGCCAGCAGCACAACTGAGGGAGATAACTCCTACGAGCAGTACTTC

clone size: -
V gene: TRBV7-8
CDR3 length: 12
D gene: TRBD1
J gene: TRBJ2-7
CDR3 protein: CASSTTGDEQYF
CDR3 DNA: TGTGCCAGCAGCACTACAGGGGACGAGCAGTACTTC

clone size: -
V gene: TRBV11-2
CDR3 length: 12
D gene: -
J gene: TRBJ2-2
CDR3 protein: CASSSSTGELFF
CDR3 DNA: TGTGCCAGCAGCTCCAGCACCGGGGAGCTGTTTTTT

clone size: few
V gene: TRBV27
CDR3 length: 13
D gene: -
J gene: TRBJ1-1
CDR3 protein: CASSFGGNTEAFF
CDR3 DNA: TGTGCCAGCAGTTTCGGCGGGAACACTGAAGCTTTCTTT

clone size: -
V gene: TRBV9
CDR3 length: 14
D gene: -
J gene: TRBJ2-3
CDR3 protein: CASSGGGTSDTQYF
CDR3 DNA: TGTGCCAGCAGTGGTGGAGGGACGTCAGATACGCAGTATTTT

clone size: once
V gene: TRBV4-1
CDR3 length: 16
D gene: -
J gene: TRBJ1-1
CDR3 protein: CASSQIGAGANTEAFF
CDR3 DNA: TGCGCCAGCAGCCAGATCGGGGCAGGGGCGAACACTGAAGCTTTCTTT

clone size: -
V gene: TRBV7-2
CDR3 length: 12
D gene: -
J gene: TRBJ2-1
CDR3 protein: CASSPRSHEQFF
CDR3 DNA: TGTGCCAGCAGCCCTAGAAGCCATGAGCAGTTCTTC

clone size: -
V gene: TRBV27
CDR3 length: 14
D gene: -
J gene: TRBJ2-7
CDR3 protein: CASSFGGELYEQYF
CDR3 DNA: TGTGCCAGCAGTTTTGGGGGAGAGCTTTACGAGCAGTACTTC

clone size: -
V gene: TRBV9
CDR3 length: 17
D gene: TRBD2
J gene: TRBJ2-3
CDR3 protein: CASSVAGSGRFTDTQYF
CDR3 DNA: TGTGCCAGCAGCGTAGCGGGTAGCGGGAGATTCACAGATACGCAGTATTTT

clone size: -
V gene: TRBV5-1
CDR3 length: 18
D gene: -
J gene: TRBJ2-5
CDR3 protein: CASSAPGLGRGSQETQYF
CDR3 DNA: TGCGCCAGCAGCGCCCCCGGGTTGGGCAGGGGCTCACAAGAGACCCAGTACTTC

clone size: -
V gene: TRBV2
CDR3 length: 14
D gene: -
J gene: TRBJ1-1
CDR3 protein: CASSQDNMYTEAFF
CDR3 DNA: TGTGCCAGCAGTCAGGACAACATGTACACTGAAGCTTTCTTT

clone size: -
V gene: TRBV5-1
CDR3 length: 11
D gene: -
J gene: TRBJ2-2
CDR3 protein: CASSNTGELFF
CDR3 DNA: TGCGCCAGCAGCAACACCGGGGAGCTGTTTTTT

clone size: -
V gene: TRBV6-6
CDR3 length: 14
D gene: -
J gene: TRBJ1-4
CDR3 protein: CASSSVGANEKLFF
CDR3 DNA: TGTGCCAGCAGTTCCGTGGGAGCTAATGAAAAACTGTTTTTT

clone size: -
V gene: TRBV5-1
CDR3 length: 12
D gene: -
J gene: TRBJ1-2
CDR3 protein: CASSLGRDGYTF
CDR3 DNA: TGCGCCAGCAGCTTGGGCCGAGATGGCTACACCTTC

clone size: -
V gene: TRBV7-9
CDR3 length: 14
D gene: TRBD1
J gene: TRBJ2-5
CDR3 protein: CATSGGDLQETQYF
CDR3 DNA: TGTGCCACCTCAGGGGGTGACCTCCAAGAGACCCAGTACTTC

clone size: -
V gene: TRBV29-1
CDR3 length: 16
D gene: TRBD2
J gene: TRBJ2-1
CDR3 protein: CSALGTSGRKGNEQFF
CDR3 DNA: TGCAGCGCCCTAGGGACTAGCGGGAGAAAAGGCAATGAGCAGTTCTTC

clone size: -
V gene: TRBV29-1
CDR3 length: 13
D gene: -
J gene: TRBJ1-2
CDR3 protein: CSAGAVLGYGYTF
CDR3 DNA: TGCAGCGCAGGGGCAGTTCTGGGCTATGGCTACACCTTC

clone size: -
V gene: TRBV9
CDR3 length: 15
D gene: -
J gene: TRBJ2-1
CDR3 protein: CASSPGSPSADEQFF
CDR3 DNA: TGTGCCAGCAGCCCCGGGTCTCCATCCGCCGATGAGCAGTTCTTC

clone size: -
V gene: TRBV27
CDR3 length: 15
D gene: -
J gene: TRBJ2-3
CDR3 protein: CASSPLGGSTDTQYF
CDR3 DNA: TGTGCCAGCTCTCCCCTTGGCGGTAGCACAGATACGCAGTATTTT

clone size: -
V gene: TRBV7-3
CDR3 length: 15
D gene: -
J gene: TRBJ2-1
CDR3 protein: CASSLRRGVYNEQFF
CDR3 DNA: TGTGCCAGCAGCTTACGGAGAGGGGTCTACAATGAGCAGTTCTTC

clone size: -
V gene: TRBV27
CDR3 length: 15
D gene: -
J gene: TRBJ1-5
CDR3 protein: CASSSIGQGNQPQHF
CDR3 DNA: TGTGCCAGCAGTTCCATCGGCCAAGGCAATCAGCCCCAGCATTTT

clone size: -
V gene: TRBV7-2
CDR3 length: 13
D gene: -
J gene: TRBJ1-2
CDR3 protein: CASSFTREFGYTF
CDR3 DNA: TGTGCCAGCAGCTTTACCAGGGAGTTTGGCTACACCTTC

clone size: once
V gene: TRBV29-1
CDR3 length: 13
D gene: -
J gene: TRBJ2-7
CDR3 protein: CSVLGGLAYEQYF
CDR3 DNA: TGCAGCGTTCTCGGCGGTCTCGCCTACGAGCAGTACTTC

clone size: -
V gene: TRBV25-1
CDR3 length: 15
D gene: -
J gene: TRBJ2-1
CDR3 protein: CATRQGGPLQSEQFF
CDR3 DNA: TGTGCCACACGCCAGGGGGGACCACTTCAATCTGAGCAGTTCTTC

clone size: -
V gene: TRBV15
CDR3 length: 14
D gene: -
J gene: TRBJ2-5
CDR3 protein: CATTPGGGRETQYF
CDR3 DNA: TGTGCCACCACCCCAGGGGGGGGCCGAGAGACCCAGTACTTC

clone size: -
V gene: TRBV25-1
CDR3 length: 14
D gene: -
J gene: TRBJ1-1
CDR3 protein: CASSEFSGNTEAFF
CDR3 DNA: TGTGCCAGCAGTGAATTTTCCGGGAACACTGAAGCTTTCTTT

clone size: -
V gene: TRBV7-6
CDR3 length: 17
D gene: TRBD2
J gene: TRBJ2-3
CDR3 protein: CASSSTVAGVVTDTQYF
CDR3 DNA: TGTGCCAGCAGCTCGACTGTAGCGGGAGTAGTCACAGATACGCAGTATTTT

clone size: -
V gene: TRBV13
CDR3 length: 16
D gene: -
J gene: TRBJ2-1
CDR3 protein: CASSLRGTVSYNEQFF
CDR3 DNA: TGTGCCAGCAGCTTACGCGGGACCGTATCCTACAATGAGCAGTTCTTC

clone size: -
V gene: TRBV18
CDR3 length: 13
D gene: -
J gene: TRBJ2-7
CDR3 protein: CASSPTGAHEQYF
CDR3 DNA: TGTGCCAGCTCACCGACGGGTGCCCACGAGCAGTACTTC

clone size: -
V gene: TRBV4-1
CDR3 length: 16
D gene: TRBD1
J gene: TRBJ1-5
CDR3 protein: CASSQEQGFSNQPQHF
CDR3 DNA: TGCGCCAGCAGCCAAGAACAGGGGTTTAGCAATCAGCCCCAGCATTTT

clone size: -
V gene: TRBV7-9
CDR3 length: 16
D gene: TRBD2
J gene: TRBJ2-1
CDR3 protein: CASSLGGTSGNNEQFF
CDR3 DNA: TGTGCCAGCAGCTTGGGGGGGACTAGCGGAAACAATGAGCAGTTCTTC

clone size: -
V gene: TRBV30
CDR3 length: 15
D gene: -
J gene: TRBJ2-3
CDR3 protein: CAWIGPTRATDTQYF
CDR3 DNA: TGTGCCTGGATAGGACCGACGAGGGCCACAGATACGCAGTATTTT

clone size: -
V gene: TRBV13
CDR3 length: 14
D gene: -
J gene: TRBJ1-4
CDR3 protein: CASTRGTINEKLFF
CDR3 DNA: TGTGCCAGCACTCGTGGCACAATAAATGAAAAACTGTTTTTT

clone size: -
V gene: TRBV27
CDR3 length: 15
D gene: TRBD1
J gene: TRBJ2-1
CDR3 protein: CASSLDRGTYNEQFF
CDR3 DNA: TGTGCCAGCAGTCTCGACAGGGGGACATACAATGAGCAGTTCTTC

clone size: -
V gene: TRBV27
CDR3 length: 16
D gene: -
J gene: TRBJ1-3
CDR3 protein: CASSTGTAVSGNTIYF
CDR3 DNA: TGTGCCAGCAGTACAGGGACCGCAGTCTCTGGAAACACCATATATTTT

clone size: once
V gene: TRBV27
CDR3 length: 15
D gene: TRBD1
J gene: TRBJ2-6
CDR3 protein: CASSDRVSGANVLTF
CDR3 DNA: TGTGCCAGCAGTGACAGGGTCTCTGGGGCCAACGTCCTGACTTTC

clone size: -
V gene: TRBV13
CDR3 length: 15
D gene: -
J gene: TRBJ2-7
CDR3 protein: CASSLRERPPYEQYF
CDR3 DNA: TGTGCCAGCAGCTTGAGAGAGCGACCACCCTACGAGCAGTACTTC

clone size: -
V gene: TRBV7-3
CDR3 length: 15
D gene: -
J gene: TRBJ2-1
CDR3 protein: CASRPEGRPYNEQFF
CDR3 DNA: TGTGCCAGCAGGCCGGAGGGCCGACCTTACAATGAGCAGTTCTTC

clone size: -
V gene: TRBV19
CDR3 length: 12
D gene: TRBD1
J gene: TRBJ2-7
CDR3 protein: CASSQTGYEQYF
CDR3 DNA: TGTGCCAGTAGTCAGACAGGGTACGAGCAGTACTTC

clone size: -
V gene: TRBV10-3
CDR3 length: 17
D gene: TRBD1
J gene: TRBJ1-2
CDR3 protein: CAISESGTAATNYGYTF
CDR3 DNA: TGTGCCATCAGTGAGTCCGGGACAGCCGCGACTAACTATGGCTACACCTTC

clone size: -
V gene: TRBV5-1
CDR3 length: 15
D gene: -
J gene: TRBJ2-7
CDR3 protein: CASSSPIGSLYEQYF
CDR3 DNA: TGCGCCAGCAGTTCACCAATCGGATCCCTTTACGAGCAGTACTTC

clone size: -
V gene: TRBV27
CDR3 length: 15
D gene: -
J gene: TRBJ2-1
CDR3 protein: CASSSSHNSYNEQFF
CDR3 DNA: TGTGCCAGCAGTTCCAGCCACAACTCCTACAATGAGCAGTTCTTC